This T cell receptor (beta chain) was recorded in a study of control samples from healthy donors and cancer patients. Unmatched junction bases numbered 2, after V lost 5 bases and J lost 2 bases. The CDR3 sequence is 13 residues long. Germline V lookup: CDR1 SNHLY, CDR2 FYNNEI. The repertoire was sequenced with immunoSEQ multiplex PCR; TCRdb's copy has only in-frame clones and lacks some. This table holds under 150,000 clones, about 95% found once. Sequenced sample: blood. The chain recombines TRBV2 with TRBJ1-2; TRBD1 agrees at 7 bases. The receptor was derived from a man aged 25 to 40 in good health. Here the CDR3 reads CASSPTGNYGYTF. Here the CDR3 DNA reads TGTGCCAGCAGTCCGACAGGGAACTATGGCTACACCTTC. Using reference TRBV2 and TRBJ1-2 for the parts outside the CDR3, the full variable domain is EPEVTQTPSHQVTQMGQEVILRCVPISNHLYFYWYRQILGQKVEFLVSFYNNEISEKSEIFDDQFSVERPDGSNFTLKIRSTKLEDSAMYFCASSPTGNYGYTFGSGTRLTVV.